This TCR beta chain stems from a study of CD8 T cells in ankylosing spondylitis. Study-level findings and limits: Both synovial fluid and blood in reactive arthritis had previously been reported to carry some motif variants. Reports say disease-linked clones showed up significantly more in matched ankylosing spondylitis synovial fluid. Disease-linked clones had a CD8+ phenotype and relatively low frequency in peripheral blood.

TCRdb ran MiXCR on the 5' RACE reads and lists one entry per CDR3 protein. This table has around 30,000 distinct CDR3 sequences, about 5.6% appearing once. This clonotype came up many times. Its antigen is not identified. This CDR3 is built from 15 residues. Per germline, CDR1 SGDLS and CDR2 YYNGEE. J was trimmed by 1 base and V by 6 bases; bases with no gene match: 5. The receptor was isolated from a female donor with ankylosing spondylitis or in good health (not recorded which). Sequenced: blood, either unsorted or a sorted T cell fraction (not recorded which). V is TRBV9 and J is TRBJ2-3, with 10 bases fitting TRBD2. The CDR3 DNA is TGTGCCAGCACCAGGGGGACTAGCGGCACAGATACGCAGTATTTT. This sequence encodes CASTRGTSGTDTQYF.